Following are 22 T cell receptor beta chains from one sample sequenced in a study of blood T cell repertoires in COVID-19 (TCRdb year 2020). The method behind the library was the immunoSEQ multiplex PCR assay. TCRdb re-hosts the immuneACCESS table, in-frame sequences only. Its copies lack some clones; in the studies checked, an unresolved V gene accounts for under half of them, and the cause for the rest is not known. A total of over 75,000 clones appear in this sample, roughly nine tenths of them only once. Of the sample, about 1.8% is held by the ten largest clones. The sample comprised peripheral blood. The source of these receptors is a man between 60 and 75 years old with acute or convalescent COVID-19.

The chain uses TRBV5-1 and TRBJ2-1; TRBD1 matches at 8 bases. There are 16 residues in the CDR3. The V gene end was trimmed by 0 bases and the J gene end by 5 bases; junction bases not matched to a gene: 7. Germline values: CDR1 SGHRS, CDR2 YFSETQ. The CDR3 loop is CASSLGQGRNDNEQFF. CDR3 coding DNA: TGCGCCAGCAGCTTGGGACAGGGGCGTAATGACAATGAGCAGTTCTTC.

The rearrangement uses TRBV6-5 and TRBJ2-5, with 7 bases lining up with TRBD1. The CDR3 contains 13 residues. The trim removed 3 bases at V and 4 bases at J, leaving 2 bases unmatched. Germline CDR1 MNHEY, CDR2 SVGAGI. The CDR3 reads CASSYDRAETQYF. The CDR3 DNA reads TGTGCCAGCAGTTATGACAGGGCAGAGACCCAGTACTTC.

This clone came up once. The chain uses TRBV28 and TRBJ1-2; TRBD1 might be the D (6 bases). The germline V and J ends were trimmed by 8 bases and 2 bases, with 15 bases remaining between them. This CDR3 is 14 amino acids long. The V gene's germline CDR1 is MDHEN and CDR2 SYDVKM. The CDR3: CASGSGQRNYGYTF. The CDR3 DNA reads as TGTGCCAGCGGATCCGGACAGAGGAACTATGGCTACACCTTC.

The V call is TRBV16, the J call TRBJ1-5; D perhaps matches TRBD1 (5 bases). Trimming left V 0 bases short and J 6 bases short, with 12 bases between. This CDR3 spans 15 amino acids. Germline V gives CDR1 KGHSY, CDR2 FQNENV. In DNA, the CDR3 is TGTGCCAGCAGCCAATCACGGCAGGGCGGTCAGCCCCAGCATTTT. It translates to CASSQSRQGGQPQHF.

J is TRBJ2-2 and V is TRBV2; 11 nucleotides line up with TRBD2. V dropped 3 bases and J dropped 7; count of bases not matched to a gene: 7. The CDR3 is made up of 16 amino acids. Germline loops: CDR1 SNHLY, CDR2 FYNNEI. The CDR3 sequence: CASSDLSGRANGELFF. The CDR3 region has the DNA TGTGCCAGCAGTGACCTTAGCGGGAGGGCAAACGGGGAGCTGTTTTTT.

About this clone itself: One end of the junction is discordant with germline, which a read error may explain. V gene TRBV6-1 combines with J gene TRBJ2-7; a weak D match, TRBD2 (7 bases). From germline, CDR1 is MNHNS and CDR2 SASEGT. CDR3 length equals 12 residues. The CDR3 DNA sequence: TGTGCCAGCAGAGAAGGGGGGGGCGAGCAGTACTTC. This gives the protein CASREGGGEQYF.

This sequence joins TRBV12-3 or TRBV12-4 and TRBJ1-1; D is unresolved. Trimming cost V 6 bases and J 0 bases, with 5 bases left between them. This CDR3 has 12 residues. CDR3 protein: CASSIMNTEAFF. The DNA of the CDR3 is TGTGCCAGCAGCATCATGAACACTGAAGCTTTCTTT.

The chain joins TRBV6-5 to TRBJ2-3, with TRBD2 identical over 8 bases. V lost 6 bases to trimming and J lost 4 bases; unmatched junction nucleotides: 9. The CDR3 is 15 residues long. Germline V gives CDR1 MNHEY, CDR2 SVGAGI. CDR3 protein: CASRASGSRSDTQYF. The CDR3 DNA reads as TGTGCCAGCAGGGCAAGCGGGAGTCGTTCAGATACGCAGTATTTT.

The gene calls are TRBV29-1 and TRBJ2-7, with D possibly being TRBD1 (6 bases). Deletions cut 4 bases from V and 2 bases from J, with 9 bases between. The CDR3 covers 12 residues. Germline V gene sequence: CDR1 SQVTM, CDR2 ANQGSEA. CDR3 region: CSVVRGTYEQYF. CDR3 DNA: TGCAGCGTTGTAAGGGGGACCTACGAGCAGTACTTC.

This chain uses TRBV18 with TRBJ2-4; maybe TRBD2 (6 bases). Germline CDR1 is KGHSH and CDR2 is LQKENI. This CDR3 is 15 amino acids long. The V gene lost 2 bases and the J gene lost 3 bases, with 11 bases spanning the gap. CDR3 loop: CASSPSGAVKNIQYF. The CDR3 DNA sequence: TGTGCCAGCTCACCATCGGGAGCCGTCAAAAACATTCAGTACTTC.

This chain connects TRBV6-5 to TRBJ1-2; D is possibly TRBD1 (6 bases). V lost 2 bases, J lost 3 bases, and 7 bases lay in between. The CDR3 runs to 13 residues. Germline CDR1 reads MNHEY; CDR2 reads SVGAGI. CDR3 bases: TGTGCCAGCAGTTACCGACAGGACTATGGCTACACCTTC. This codes for CASSYRQDYGYTF.

The J gene is TRBJ2-4, the V gene TRBV18, with TRBD1 as a possible D gene (6 bases). This CDR3 spans 14 amino acids. V was pared by 2 bases and J by 6 bases, with 11 bases between. Germline CDR1 reads KGHSH; CDR2 reads LQKENI. The chain's CDR3 is CASSPGGGSNIQYF. The CDR3 coding sequence is TGTGCCAGCTCACCAGGGGGCGGATCAAACATTCAGTACTTC.

The V gene is TRBV7-9, the J gene TRBJ2-3; possibly TRBD2 for D (6 bases). Germline V gives CDR1 SEHNR, CDR2 FQNEAQ (reference sequence). V dropped 8 bases and J dropped 2 bases, with 14 bases sitting between them. The CDR3 runs to 14 residues. The CDR3 loop is CASGRSGSTDTQYF. DNA for the CDR3: TGTGCCAGCGGGAGGTCGGGATCCACAGATACGCAGTATTTT.

This sequence joins TRBV5-6 and TRBJ1-2; 9 nucleotides align to TRBD1. The CDR3 spans 15 residues. Germline V gene data show CDR1 as SGHDT and CDR2 as YYEEEE. With V trimmed by 2 bases and J by 3 bases, 5 bases remained unmatched. DNA of the CDR3: TGTGCCAGCAGCTTAGGGACAGGGAAGGACTATGGCTACACCTTC. This codes for CASSLGTGKDYGYTF.

V and J are TRBV6-6 and TRBJ1-2, with 7 bases lining up with TRBD1. The CDR3 covers 14 residues. The V segment lost 5 bases and the J segment 7 bases; nucleotides outside the gene matches: 10. The germline V gene encodes CDR1 MNHNY and CDR2 SVGAGI (reference sequence). The CDR3 region has the DNA TGTGCCAGCAGTCTCCAGGAAGGGGGCGGTGGCTACACCTTC. Residues: CASSLQEGGGGYTF.

The rearrangement uses TRBV3-1 (or the pseudogene TRBV3-2) and TRBJ2-7; 10 bases match TRBD2. CDR3 length equals 15 residues. Germline assignment: CDR1 LGHDT and CDR2 YNNKEL (reference sequence). V shed 4 bases, J shed 1 base, and the junction held 4 bases outside the gene matches. This chain's CDR3 is CASSPGLAVSYEQYF. CDR3 nucleotide sequence: TGTGCCAGCAGCCCTGGACTAGCGGTATCCTACGAGCAGTACTTC.

The rearrangement links TRBV28 to TRBJ1-2; TRBD1 matches 10 bases. Germline CDR1 and CDR2: MDHEN and SYDVKM. Trimming removed 10 bases from V and 8 bases from J; junction bases left unmatched: 7. This CDR3 has 12 amino acids. The CDR3 sequence: CAIGQGVKGYTF. The CDR3 bases are TGTGCCATAGGACAGGGGGTTAAAGGCTACACCTTC.

This clone showed up just a few times. The rearrangement uses TRBV11-3 and TRBJ2-2; no clear D. Per germline, CDR1 SGHNT and CDR2 YENEEA. There are 14 residues in the CDR3. Trimming pared 0 bases from V and 7 bases from J, leaving 9 bases between. Here the CDR3 reads CASSLERWSGELFF. In DNA form, the CDR3 reads TGTGCCAGCAGCTTAGAAAGATGGAGCGGGGAGCTGTTTTTT.

V gene TRBV11-2 combines with J gene TRBJ2-1; D possibly corresponds to TRBD1 (5 bases). V lost 5 bases to trimming and J lost 0 bases, with 11 bases between them. The CDR3 contains 15 residues. Germline V CDR1 and CDR2: SGHAT, FQNNGV. CDR3 coding DNA: TGTGCCAGCAGCACTTACAGGAGCTCCTACAATGAGCAGTTCTTC. It translates to CASSTYRSSYNEQFF.

V usage is TRBV12-3 or TRBV12-4 and J usage is TRBJ1-2; D is perhaps TRBD1 (5 bases). This CDR3 is built from 13 residues. The V and J ends lost 2 bases and 2 bases respectively, with 6 bases between them. The CDR3 region is CASSLPGNYGYTF. The CDR3 DNA is TGTGCCAGCAGTTTACCAGGGAACTATGGCTACACCTTC.

The chain employs TRBV9 and TRBJ2-6; D possibly corresponds to TRBD1 (5 bases). The ends were cut back, 0 bases at V and 4 bases at J, with 17 bases in the middle. The CDR3 consists of 18 residues. Looked up from germline, CDR1 is SGDLS and CDR2 is YYNGEE. The CDR3 protein is CASSVAGQTSAGANVLTF. The CDR3 coding sequence is TGTGCCAGCAGCGTAGCCGGACAAACGTCGGCAGGGGCCAACGTCCTGACTTTC.

This clone was observed a few times. Other DNA sequences from this sample encode an identical CDR3 as well. J is TRBJ2-7 and V is TRBV12-3 or TRBV12-4; D might be TRBD1 (5 bases). V lost 5 bases and J 4 bases, leaving 6 bases between the germline ends. This CDR3 has 11 amino acids. The CDR3 DNA is TGTGCCAGCAGTAGGGGTTACGAGCAGTACTTC. The encoded protein is CASSRGYEQYF.